These T cell receptor beta chains were read from a single sample in a study of molecular identifiers for immune sequencing clone quantification. TCRdb re-called the PCR reads with MiXCR, one entry per CDR3 protein. The top ten hold about a tenth of the sample, which has around 2,500 distinct CDR3 sequences, around 24% seen once. The specimen sequenced was naive CD8+ T cells from blood, with Jurkat cell RNA spiked in. The receptors shown here come from a human donor in good health. Some libraries in this study had Jurkat cell RNA spiked in. Both conserved end residues are part of each CDR3. D genes are given only for firm matches. For some rows the clone size is stated as once, few or many, or as a class when expanded; others skip it.

>TRBV6-6|TRBJ2-3|medium-sized|TRBD2
TGTGCCAGCAGTACGACTAGCAAGATTTCTGATACGCAGTATTTT
CASSTTSKISDTQYF
>TRBV20-1|TRBJ2-1|medium-sized|NA
TGCAGTGCTAGAGATCGGGGCTCCTACAATGAGCAGTTCTTC
CSARDRGSYNEQFF
>TRBV29-1|TRBJ2-5|large|NA
TGCAGCGTTGAAGTGGCGGGGAAGGAGACCCAGTACTTC
CSVEVAGKETQYF
>TRBV12-3/TRBV12-4|TRBJ2-7|large|NA
TGTGCCAGCAGTCCCGGTAGCGGTTACTCCTACGAGCAGTACTTC
CASSPGSGYSYEQYF
>TRBV7-9|TRBJ2-7|medium-sized|NA
TGTGCCAGCAGCTTAGCGACAGCATACGAGCAGTACTTC
CASSLATAYEQYF
>TRBV4-2|TRBJ2-1|large|TRBD2
TGTGCCAGCAGCCAGACTAGCGGGTTCTACAATGAGCAGTTCTTC
CASSQTSGFYNEQFF
>TRBV28|TRBJ2-1|medium-sized|NA
TGTGCCAGCGTGGCAGGGTCCCAGCAGTTCTTC
CASVAGSQQFF
>TRBV6-2/TRBV6-3|TRBJ2-7|medium-sized|TRBD1
TGTGCCAGCAGACTTAACGACGGGACAGAGAGATCCTACGAGCAGTACTTC
CASRLNDGTERSYEQYF
>TRBV5-4|TRBJ2-1|NA|NA
TGTGCCAGCAGCCCCATACAATTGGCGGGGGCTGGTGAGCAGTTCTTC
CASSPIQLAGAGEQFF
>TRBV29-1|TRBJ2-5|medium-sized|TRBD2
TGCAGCGTTGAAGAGTGGCCGGGGGGGACCCAGTACTTC
CSVEEWPGGTQYF
>TRBV19|TRBJ2-1|NA|NA
TGTGCCAGTAGTGGCGGCGAGCAGTTCTTC
CASSGGEQFF
>TRBV19|TRBJ1-5|NA|NA
TGTGCCAGTAGTATACCTATAGGGCGTCACAATCAGCCCCAGCATTTT
CASSIPIGRHNQPQHF
>TRBV28|TRBJ2-7|medium-sized|NA
TGTGCCAGCAGCCCCTCGCCCCGGTTCCTAGCGCCTTACGAGCAGTACTTC
CASSPSPRFLAPYEQYF
>TRBV10-3|TRBJ2-7|NA|TRBD1
TGTGCCATCAGTGACCCTAACAGGGGGCGTTACGAGCAGTACTTC
CAISDPNRGRYEQYF
>TRBV6-2/TRBV6-3|TRBJ2-2|NA|NA
TGTGCCAACAGTTACGTAGGAGGGGACTCCGGGGAGCTGTTTTTT
CANSYVGGDSGELFF
>TRBV6-2/TRBV6-3|TRBJ2-3|NA|TRBD1
TGTGCCAGCAGTTACTCTACGGGACAGGGATACACAGATACGCAGTATTTT
CASSYSTGQGYTDTQYF
>TRBV6-5|TRBJ2-5|medium-sized|TRBD1
TGTGCCAGCAGTTACTCGACTGGACAGGGGTACCAAGAGACCCAGTACTTC
CASSYSTGQGYQETQYF
>TRBV28|TRBJ2-6|medium-sized|TRBD2
TGTGCCAGCAGGCGGGAGGGGAGGTCTGGGGCCAACGTCCTGACTTTC
CASRREGRSGANVLTF
>TRBV20-1|TRBJ2-1|NA|NA
TGCAGTGCTTGGGGTAATGAGCAGTTCTTC
CSAWGNEQFF
>TRBV27|TRBJ1-5|NA|NA
TGTGCCAGCAGTTTGGGGGGTTATAGCAATCAGCCCCAGCATTTT
CASSLGGYSNQPQHF
>TRBV14|TRBJ2-7|medium-sized|NA
TGTGCCAGCAGCCAAGATTGGGGGCGCGTCCACGAGCAGTACTTC
CASSQDWGRVHEQYF
>TRBV28|TRBJ2-7|NA|NA
TGTGCCAGCAGCTTACACCGAACTAGGGAGAGCTCCTACGAGCAGTACTTC
CASSLHRTRESSYEQYF
>TRBV29-1|TRBJ1-2|medium-sized|NA
TGCAGCGTGCCGAGGGAGAAGGCCTATGGCTACACCTTC
CSVPREKAYGYTF
>TRBV7-9|TRBJ1-1|large|NA
TGTGCCAGCAGCTTAGTTGGCGGTAGGGAAGCTTTCTTT
CASSLVGGREAFF
>TRBV12-5|TRBJ2-7|NA|NA
TGTGCTAGTGGGAAAACAGCTTCCTACGAGCAGTACTTC
CASGKTASYEQYF
>TRBV28|TRBJ2-7|medium-sized|TRBD2
TGTGCCAGCAGTGATAGGGGACTAGCGGGAACCCCCTACGAGCAGTACTTC
CASSDRGLAGTPYEQYF
>TRBV12-3/TRBV12-4|TRBJ2-1|NA|TRBD1
TGTGCCAGCAGACCCGACAGGGGGATCTACAATGAGCAGTTCTTC
CASRPDRGIYNEQFF
>TRBV14|TRBJ2-3|medium-sized|NA
TGTGCCAGCAGCCCGAACCAGTTGAGATTCACAGATACGCAGTATTTT
CASSPNQLRFTDTQYF
>TRBV13|TRBJ2-7|medium-sized|TRBD2
TGTGCCAGCAGCATGACGACTAGCGGGCCCTACGAGCAGTACTTC
CASSMTTSGPYEQYF
>TRBV7-6|TRBJ2-7|medium-sized|TRBD1
TGTGCCAGCAGTTACGGCCCGGGACAGGGCTCCTACGAGCAGTACTTC
CASSYGPGQGSYEQYF
>TRBV27|TRBJ1-5|NA|TRBD1
TGTGCCAGCAGTTTATCGGGACAGGGAACAATCAGCCCCCAGCATTTT
CASSLSGQGTISPQHF
>TRBV20-1|TRBJ2-7|medium-sized|NA
TGCAGTGCTAGAGACGGGTCGAGCTCCTACGAGCAGTACTTC
CSARDGSSSYEQYF
>TRBV12-3/TRBV12-4|TRBJ1-3|medium-sized|NA
TGTGCCAGCAGTTTCGACGGGGGAGGAAACACCATATATTTT
CASSFDGGGNTIYF
>TRBV6-4|TRBJ2-2|medium-sized|NA
TGTGCCAGCAGTGACGGGGGGCACACCGGGGAGCTGTTTTTT
CASSDGGHTGELFF
>TRBV4-3|TRBJ1-6|few|NA
TGCGCCAGCAGCCAAGATCTTGGGGGGTTGTGGAATTCACCCCTCCACTTT
CASSQDLGGLWNSPLHF
>TRBV5-6|TRBJ2-1|medium-sized|TRBD2
TGTGCCAGCAGCTTGCTCACTAGCGGGAGCGGTAGCAATGAGCAGTTCTTC
CASSLLTSGSGSNEQFF
>TRBV27|TRBJ2-3|large|TRBD2
TGTGCCAGCAGTCCCCCGGCGGGAGGGGATTATACGCAGTATTTT
CASSPPAGGDYTQYF
>TRBV6-1|TRBJ2-3|medium-sized|TRBD2
TGTGCCAGCAGTGAGTGGACTAGTTACACAGATACGCAGTATTTT
CASSEWTSYTDTQYF
>TRBV7-9|TRBJ2-7|medium-sized|TRBD1
TGTGCCAGCAGCCCGAGGGACAGGCCCAAGACCTACGAGCAGTACTTC
CASSPRDRPKTYEQYF
>TRBV25-1|TRBJ2-5|few|NA
TGTGCCAGCAAGTGGTTGGAGACCCAGTACTTC
CASKWLETQYF
>TRBV9|TRBJ2-7|medium-sized|TRBD2
TGTGCCAGCAGCGCCTCCGGGACTATCTACGAGCAGTACTTC
CASSASGTIYEQYF
>TRBV16|TRBJ1-2|large|NA
TGTGCCAGCAGCCAATCCACAGCTAACTATGGCTACACCTTC
CASSQSTANYGYTF
>TRBV6-2/TRBV6-3|TRBJ2-5|large|TRBD2
TGTGCCAGCAGTGACCTAGCGGAAGAGACCCAGTACTTC
CASSDLAEETQYF
>TRBV10-3|TRBJ2-7|medium-sized|TRBD1
TGTGCCATCAGTGGGGACAGAACCTACGAGCAGTACTTC
CAISGDRTYEQYF
>TRBV20-1|TRBJ2-2|NA|TRBD1
TGCAATGCAAGGGTAGTCCGGACAGGGGTTCCCTCGAACACCGGGGAGCTGTTTTTT
CNARVVRTGVPSNTGELFF
>TRBV9|TRBJ2-7|once|NA
TGTGCCAGCAGCGTAGCCGCAGGGGCATCCTACGAGCAGTACTTC
CASSVAAGASYEQYF
>TRBV28|TRBJ1-1|medium-sized|TRBD1
TGTGCCAGCAGACATGACAGGGGGCGCGTTACTGAAGCTTTCTTT
CASRHDRGRVTEAFF
>TRBV4-1|TRBJ2-1|few|NA
TGCGCCAGCAGCCACGGGAGTTGGGAGCAGTTCTTC
CASSHGSWEQFF
>TRBV7-2|TRBJ1-3|NA|TRBD1
TGTGTCAGCAGCTTAGTGTCGGGACAGGGGGCCGGAAACACCATATATTTT
CVSSLVSGQGAGNTIYF
>TRBV6-5|TRBJ1-2|medium-sized|NA
TGTGCCAGCAGCCCGGACAGAAACTATGGCTACACCTTC
CASSPDRNYGYTF
>TRBV12-3/TRBV12-4|TRBJ2-7|few|NA
TGTGCCAGCAGTTTAGGCGGAGGGGGATACGAGCAGTACTTC
CASSLGGGGYEQYF
>TRBV9|TRBJ2-7|NA|NA
TGTGCCAGCAGCGTTACGACAGACGGCTCCTACGAGCAGTACTTC
CASSVTTDGSYEQYF
>TRBV2|TRBJ2-2|medium-sized|NA
TGTGCCAGCAGTGAGCCCCAGGAATCGAACACCGGGGAGCTGTTTTTT
CASSEPQESNTGELFF
>TRBV28|TRBJ2-3|medium-sized|TRBD2
TGTGCCAGCAGTTTAGGACTAGCGGGGATCACAGATACGCAGTATTTT
CASSLGLAGITDTQYF
>TRBV7-6|TRBJ2-3|medium-sized|TRBD2
TGTGCCAGCAGCTTTGATTTTAGCGGGAGGACAGATACGCAGTATTTT
CASSFDFSGRTDTQYF
>TRBV28|TRBJ1-5|few|TRBD1
TGTGCCAGCAGTGTCCGGGACAGAAATCAGCCCCAGCATTTT
CASSVRDRNQPQHF
>TRBV4-1|TRBJ2-5|medium-sized|NA
TGCGCCAGCAGCCAAGTGGCCATAGAGCAAGAGACCCAGTACTTC
CASSQVAIEQETQYF